Below are 11 T cell receptor beta chains sequenced from a single sample in a study of T-cell memory formation after mild COVID-19. TCRdb re-called the 5' RACE reads with MiXCR, one entry per CDR3 protein. The table has about 400,000 distinct CDR3 sequences, 23% seen once. The material sequenced was PBMCs or a T cell subset sorted from them (not recorded which). These receptors were taken from an adult woman who had mild COVID-19 (a few samples of this study predate the infection). Cell type and time point are not known.

This clonotype occurred a few times. The V call is TRBV6-1, the J call TRBJ1-2; D is unclear. Germline assignment: CDR1 MNHNS and CDR2 SASEGT. The CDR3 extends over 12 amino acids. Trimming cost V 4 bases and J 2 bases, with 5 bases left between them. The CDR3 loop reads CASSVPNYGYTF. CDR3 sequence (DNA): TGTGCCAGCAGTGTTCCAAACTATGGCTACACCTTC.

The sample holds many counts of this clonotype. The rearrangement uses TRBV3-1 and TRBJ2-7; tentatively, D is TRBD1 (7 bases). The V end lost 4 bases, the J end lost 6 bases, and 10 bases lay between the germline ends. This CDR3 is 12 amino acids long. CDR1 and CDR2 from the germline V gene are LGHDT and YNNKEL (reference sequence). CDR3 sequence reads: CASSPQGGEQYF. The DNA of the CDR3 is TGTGCCAGCAGCCCCCAGGGGGGCGAGCAGTACTTC.

The chain employs TRBV12-3 or TRBV12-4 and TRBJ2-3; 7 bases map to TRBD1. Germline trimming cut 8 bases from V and 9 bases from J; bases unmatched to any gene: 5. The CDR3 consists of 11 residues. DNA of the CDR3: TGTGCCAGCGAACAGGGGACCACGCAGTATTTT. This gives the protein CASEQGTTQYF.

This clonotype has a handful of counts. V gene TRBV5-6 combines with J gene TRBJ2-7; a weak D match, TRBD1 (6 bases). CDR3 length: 14 residues. Germline CDR1 and CDR2: SGHDT and YYEEEE. Trimming stripped 5 bases from V and 0 bases from J, with 12 bases between. The CDR3 here is CASRRQVSSYEQYF. CDR3 nucleotides: TGTGCCAGCAGGCGACAGGTTAGCTCCTACGAGCAGTACTTC.

CDR3 coding DNA: TGTGCCAGCAGCTTGGGACTAGCGGGGGGGTACTACGAGCAGTACTTC. Amino acids: CASSLGLAGGYYEQYF. The chain couples TRBV11-2 to TRBJ2-7, with 16 bases lining up with TRBD2. V dropped 3 bases and J dropped 3; count of bases not matched to a gene: 2. This CDR3 contains 16 residues. Germline V CDR1 and CDR2: SGHAT, FQNNGV.

The chain links TRBV7-9 to TRBJ1-1; D may be TRBD1 (6 bases). The germline CDR1 and CDR2 sequences are SEHNR and FQNEAQ (reference sequence). The CDR3 is 14 residues long. V lost 5 bases and J 5 bases, leaving 15 bases between the germline ends. The chain's CDR3 is CASSEPGTWTEAFF. The CDR3, as DNA: TGTGCCAGCAGCGAACCGGGGACATGGACTGAAGCTTTCTTT.

This chain uses TRBV30 with TRBJ1-1; the match to TRBD1 covers 8 bases. The trim removed 7 bases at V and 6 bases at J, leaving 13 bases unmatched. Looked up from germline, CDR1 is GTSNPN and CDR2 is SVGIG (reference sequence). This CDR3 is built from 14 residues. The CDR3 sequence: CAYAGGAGWSEAFF. Written as DNA, the CDR3 is TGTGCCTACGCAGGGGGCGCGGGTTGGTCTGAAGCTTTCTTT.

This clonotype has at least ten counts. The chain uses TRBV29-1 and TRBJ1-2; 10 bases match TRBD1. V shed 7 bases and J 6 bases; nucleotides not matched to a gene: 2. Germline V gene data show CDR1 as SQVTM and CDR2 as ANQGSEA. The CDR3 consists of 11 residues. This CDR3 reads CSAGQGDGYTF. The CDR3 DNA sequence: TGCAGCGCCGGACAGGGGGATGGCTACACCTTC.

This clonotype was counted between two and nine times. V usage is TRBV6-1 and J usage is TRBJ1-2; 11 bases align to TRBD1. Germline lookup yields CDR1 MNHNS and CDR2 SASEGT. This CDR3 region has 16 residues. Unmatched junction bases numbered 8, after V lost 2 bases and J lost 6 bases. DNA of the CDR3: TGTGCCAGCAGTGAACGGTGGGACAGGGGGAAAGATGGCTACACCTTC. The encoded protein is CASSERWDRGKDGYTF.

The genes are TRBV7-3 and TRBJ2-1; D is ambiguous. The CDR3 is made up of 14 amino acids. From germline, CDR1 is SGHTA and CDR2 FQGTGA. Trimming removed 1 base from V and 8 bases from J, with 12 bases in between. The CDR3 here is CASSLSGSSHEQFF. Here the CDR3 DNA reads TGTGCCAGCAGCTTAAGCGGCAGTAGTCATGAGCAGTTCTTC.

This clonotype came up a few times. The rearrangement links TRBV6-5 to TRBJ2-7; D could derive from TRBD1 or TRBD2 (5 bases each). V lost 11 bases to trimming and J lost 7 bases, with 18 bases between them. This CDR3 has 12 residues. CDR1 and CDR2 (germline): MNHEY, SVGAGI. The CDR3 here is CAGPRGAREQYF. CDR3 sequence (DNA): TGTGCCGGCCCTCGAGGGGCGCGGGAGCAGTACTTC.